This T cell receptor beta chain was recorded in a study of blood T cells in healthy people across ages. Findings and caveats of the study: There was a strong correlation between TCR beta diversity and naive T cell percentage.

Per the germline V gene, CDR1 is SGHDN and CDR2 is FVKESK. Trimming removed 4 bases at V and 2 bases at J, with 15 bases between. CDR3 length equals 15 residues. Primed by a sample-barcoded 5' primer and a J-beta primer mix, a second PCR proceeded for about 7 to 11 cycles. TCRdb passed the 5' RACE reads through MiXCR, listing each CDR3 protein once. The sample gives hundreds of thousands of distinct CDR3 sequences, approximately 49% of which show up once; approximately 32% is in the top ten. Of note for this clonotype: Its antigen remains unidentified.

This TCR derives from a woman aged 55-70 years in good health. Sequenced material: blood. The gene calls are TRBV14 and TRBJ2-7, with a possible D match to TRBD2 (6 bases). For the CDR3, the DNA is TGTGCCAGCAGCCTCTCCGGGAGCCTGGCCTACGAGCAGTACTTC. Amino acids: CASSLSGSLAYEQYF.